The rows below give T cell receptor beta chains drawn from one sample of a study of early T cells in non-severe SARS-CoV-2 infection. TCRdb re-called the 5' RACE reads through MiXCR, storing one row per CDR3 protein. The profile covers 15,000 to 20,000 distinct CDR3 sequences, with about 5.6% appearing a single time and over 5.5% taken by the ten largest. This material consisted of whole blood, taken at baseline. All receptors derive from an adult who was a healthcare worker with PCR-confirmed SARS-CoV-2 infection or an uninfected control (not recorded which). CDR3s include the opening cysteine and the closing phenylalanine or tryptophan. D genes are given only for firm matches. A clone size is listed for some rows: how often the clone was seen (once, few, many), or a class if it is expanded.

>TRBV18|many|NA|TRBJ1-6
CASSPGDSPLHF
TGTGCCAGCTCACCGGGTGACTCACCCCTCCACTTT
>TRBV6-1|NA|TRBD1|TRBJ1-5
CASSEAGGQYQPQHF
TGTGCCAGCAGTGAAGCGGGGGGACAGTATCAGCCCCAGCATTTT
>TRBV18|many|TRBD1|TRBJ2-5
CASSPGQGRQETQYF
TGTGCCAGCTCACCGGGACAGGGCCGACAAGAGACCCAGTACTTC
>TRBV7-2|medium-sized|NA|TRBJ1-1
CASSSTQGRAEAFF
TGTGCCAGCAGCTCAACTCAGGGGCGGGCTGAAGCTTTCTTT
>TRBV29-1|NA|NA|TRBJ1-4
CSIYPREKANEKLFF
TGCAGCATCTACCCCAGGGAGAAGGCTAATGAAAAACTGTTTTTT
>TRBV20-1|few|TRBD2|TRBJ2-2
CSALAGFNTGELFF
TGCAGTGCCCTAGCGGGGTTCAACACCGGGGAGCTGTTTTTT
>TRBV30|medium-sized|TRBD1|TRBJ1-2
CAWSYDRGRYHGYTF
TGTGCCTGGAGTTACGACAGGGGACGGTATCATGGCTACACCTTC
>TRBV20-1|NA|TRBD2|TRBJ2-1
CSANPLGAGLNNEQFF
TGCAGTGCTAACCCTCTCGGAGCGGGGCTTAACAATGAGCAGTTCTTC
>TRBV20-1|many|TRBD2|TRBJ2-5
CSASGTKETQYF
TGCAGTGCTAGTGGGACTAAAGAGACCCAGTACTTC
>TRBV29-1|medium-sized|TRBD1|TRBJ1-1
CSVQKSPRTGVDTEAFF
TGCAGCGTTCAGAAGTCTCCGAGGACAGGGGTAGACACTGAAGCTTTCTTT
>TRBV19|many|NA|TRBJ1-2
CASSIIASYGYTF
TGTGCCAGTAGTATAATTGCGAGTTATGGCTACACCTTC
>TRBV19|many|NA|TRBJ2-1
CASSPRQSRVTYNEQFF
TGTGCCAGTAGTCCGCGACAGAGTAGGGTGACCTACAATGAGCAGTTCTTC
>TRBV4-1|many|TRBD2|TRBJ2-3
CASSQEGLAGGADTQYF
TGCGCCAGCAGCCAAGAGGGACTAGCGGGGGGTGCAGATACGCAGTATTTT
>TRBV20-1|NA|NA|TRBJ1-4
CSARRPTSGREKLFF
TGCAGTGCTAGACGCCCCACATCCGGGAGGGAAAAACTGTTTTTT
>TRBV11-2|medium-sized|NA|TRBJ1-3
CASSFIGSGNTIYF
TGTGCCAGCAGCTTTATCGGGTCTGGAAACACCATATATTTT
>TRBV5-5|few|TRBD2|TRBJ2-5
CASSWKGTSGQETQYF
TGTGCCAGCAGCTGGAAAGGGACTAGCGGGCAAGAGACCCAGTACTTC
>TRBV7-2|many|NA|TRBJ2-7
CASRLAVMSSYEQYF
TGTGCCAGCAGGTTAGCCGTCATGAGCTCCTACGAGCAGTACTTC
>TRBV19|many|NA|TRBJ1-6
CASSLRHSAVSSYNSPLHF
TGTGCCAGTAGCCTTCGACACTCGGCCGTGAGCTCCTATAATTCACCCCTCCACTTT
>TRBV29-1|NA|NA|TRBJ2-2
CSVSRGQDTGELFF
TGCAGCGTTTCCCGGGGCCAGGACACCGGGGAGCTGTTTTTT
>TRBV9|medium-sized|NA|TRBJ2-1
CASSVGSGYNEQFF
TGTGCCAGCAGCGTAGGGTCCGGGTACAATGAGCAGTTCTTC
>TRBV11-2|few|NA|TRBJ1-2
CASSARMGDGYTF
TGTGCCAGCAGCGCCCGAATGGGGGATGGCTACACCTTC
>TRBV20-1|medium-sized|TRBD1|TRBJ2-3
CSALPLDRGDGADTQYF
TGCAGTGCCCTCCCACTTGACAGGGGCGATGGTGCAGATACGCAGTATTTT
>TRBV30|many|NA|TRBJ2-7
CAWSPGDGEQYF
TGTGCCTGGAGTCCAGGGGACGGCGAGCAGTACTTC
>TRBV18|many|TRBD1|TRBJ2-3
CASSEGTGPDTQYF
TGTGCCAGCTCAGAAGGGACAGGGCCAGATACGCAGTATTTT
>TRBV29-1|many|NA|TRBJ1-1
CSVGGTGSEAFF
TGCAGCGTTGGGGGGACGGGCTCTGAAGCTTTCTTT
>TRBV11-3|many|NA|TRBJ1-1
CATFSYRGGGTEAFF
TGTGCCACTTTCAGTTATCGCGGGGGAGGCACTGAAGCTTTCTTT
>TRBV7-2|many|NA|TRBJ1-2
CASSAQRWLNYGYTF
TGTGCCAGCAGCGCCCAACGCTGGCTTAACTATGGCTACACCTTC
>TRBV6-1|many|NA|TRBJ1-5
CASSLDTFNQPQHF
TGTGCCAGCAGTCTTGACACTTTCAATCAGCCCCAGCATTTT
>TRBV6-2/TRBV6-3|many|TRBD1|TRBJ2-7
CASSYLDRLDEQYF
TGTGCCAGCAGTTACTTGGACAGGCTTGACGAGCAGTACTTC
>TRBV29-1|many|TRBD1|TRBJ2-5
CSVEDGTGVRGSQYF
TGCAGCGTTGAAGATGGAACAGGGGTTAGGGGGTCCCAGTACTTC
>TRBV15|many|TRBD2|TRBJ2-1
CATRSGGNNEQFF
TGTGCCACCAGAAGCGGGGGGAACAATGAGCAGTTCTTC
>TRBV20-1|many|NA|TRBJ1-1
CSASEVTEAFF
TGCAGTGCTAGCGAGGTCACTGAAGCTTTCTTT